This T cell receptor beta chain was sequenced during a study of Ad26.COV2.S vaccination and SARS-CoV-2 variants. Study-wide context: Into the muscle, Ad26.COV2.S was dosed once or twice, 56 days apart.

A note on this clone: Antigen specificity is unknown.

Treatment denoted: about 20 received Ad26.COV2.S at low or high dose, single or two shots; roughly five received placebo; per-sample allocation not given. Sampling took place 63 days after the first vaccine or placebo injection. Aged 18-55 years, donor was enrolled in Boston in 2020. Study-wide results and caveats: While placebo recipients had lower spike-specific TCR breadth, vaccine recipients had more.

The CDR3 contains 14 residues. V shed 10 bases and J 4 bases; nucleotides not matched to a gene: 10. Germline CDR1 is MNHNY and CDR2 is SVGAGI (reference sequence). Data came from immunoSEQ multiplex PCR; TCRdb stores just in-frame clones and leaves some out. Among about 680,000 clones listed, around 92% were seen once. The rearrangement links TRBV6-6 to TRBJ1-1, with 9 bases matching TRBD1. The TCR was taken from a person aged 18 to 59 who received the Ad26.COV2.S COVID-19 vaccine or a placebo. The sample was peripheral blood, taken in a trial of Ad26.COV2.S vaccine versus placebo. The CDR3 loop is CATVGQGFGTEAFF. As DNA, the CDR3 is TGTGCCACTGTGGGACAGGGCTTTGGCACTGAAGCTTTCTTT.